Below are 28 T cell receptor beta chains sequenced from a single sample in a study of blood T cell repertoires in COVID-19. Sequenced by immunoSEQ multiplex PCR; TCRdb stores in-frame clones only, minus some. The sample includes about 320,000 clones, roughly 90% of them seen just once. Source material: PBMCs or T cells enriched from blood (not recorded which). The receptor set was obtained from a man aged 60 to 69 who had recovered from COVID-19.

The chain joins TRBV4-3 to TRBJ2-5, with D possibly TRBD2 on 5 matching bases. Germline loops: CDR1 LGHNA, CDR2 YSLEER. Trimming left V 3 bases short and J 5 bases short, with 22 bases between. The CDR3 totals 17 residues. Written as DNA, the CDR3 is TGCGCCAGCAGCCAGATGACCAGTTCGGGTCGAGGGGAGACCCAGTACTTC. It is translated as CASSQMTSSGRGETQYF.

This clone has a single count. The genes are TRBV5-4 and TRBJ2-7, with D uncertain. The length of the CDR3 is 13 residues. Deletions cut 4 bases from V and 6 bases from J, with 14 bases between. Germline CDR1 is SGHNT and CDR2 is YYREEE (reference sequence). For the CDR3, the DNA is TGTGCCAGCAGCAGAGAGACGCGAGGCGAGCAGTACTTC. Protein: CASSRETRGEQYF.

This clone has just one count. This rearrangement joins TRBV6-2 or TRBV6-3 to TRBJ2-7; 14 nucleotides align to TRBD2. The germline gives CDR1 MNHEY, CDR2 SVGEGT. J was trimmed by 3 bases and V by 0 bases; bases with no gene match: 7. The CDR3 has 18 amino acids. CDR3 loop: CASSYSGTSGGPYYEQYF. The CDR3, as DNA: TGTGCCAGCAGTTACTCGGGGACTAGCGGGGGACCTTACTACGAGCAGTACTTC.

This chain uses TRBV5-6 with TRBJ1-1; weak D call: TRBD1 (5 bases). Germline V gene lookup returns CDR1 SGHDT and CDR2 YYEEEE. The ends were cut back, 1 base at V and 0 bases at J, with 7 bases in the middle. The CDR3 covers 14 residues. The CDR3 DNA reads as TGTGCCAGCAGCTTGAGGGGCCTGAACACTGAAGCTTTCTTT. This codes for CASSLRGLNTEAFF.

V gene TRBV2 combines with J gene TRBJ1-2; weak D call: TRBD1 (5 bases). Per the germline V gene, CDR1 is SNHLY and CDR2 is FYNNEI. Trimming took off 11 bases at V and 3 bases at J, with 22 bases between the two ends. This CDR3 comprises 15 residues. CDR3 DNA: TGTGCCGACCGCCAGGGCGCCCCCCTCTACTATGGCTACACCTTC. This translates into CADRQGAPLYYGYTF. Full variable domain (outside the CDR3, taken from reference TRBV2 and TRBJ1-2): EPEVTQTPSHQVTQMGQEVILRCVPISNHLYFYWYRQILGQKVEFLVSFYNNEISEKSEIFDDQFSVERPDGSNFTLKIRSTKLEDSAMYFCADRQGAPLYYGYTFGSGTRLTVV.

CDR3 DNA sequence: TGTGCCAGCAGAAACGGGGGGACGCGCTCCTACAATGAGCAGTTCTTC. Translated: CASRNGGTRSYNEQFF. The rearrangement links TRBV27 to TRBJ2-1; 7 bases map to TRBD2. The CDR3 contains 16 residues. Germline lookup yields CDR1 MNHEY and CDR2 SMNVEV (reference sequence). The junction had 8 bases not matched to a gene; V was cut back by 6 bases and J by 0 bases.

The V gene is TRBV15, the J gene TRBJ1-2, with TRBD1 matching 8 bases. The CDR3 totals 16 residues. Looked up from germline, CDR1 is LNHNV and CDR2 is YYDKDF (reference sequence). V gave up 2 bases and J gave up 4 bases; unmatched junction bases: 9. CDR3 amino acids: CATSRNRGGALYGYTF. CDR3 bases: TGTGCCACCAGCAGAAACAGGGGGGGGGCCCTCTATGGCTACACCTTC.

The rearrangement joins TRBV23-1 to TRBJ2-1, with D possibly being TRBD1 (6 bases). TRBV23-1 is classed as an ORF, of uncertain function. The CDR3 loop spans 17 amino acids. Trimming pared 7 bases from V and 10 bases from J, leaving 29 bases between. CDR3 coding DNA: TGCGCCAGCAACCAACAACAGGGTGCTTATCCTGTAGGGGAGCAGTTCTTC. This encodes CASNQQQGAYPVGEQFF.

The chain joins TRBV6-5 to TRBJ1-5, with D unclear. V lost 4 bases and J 0 bases, leaving 10 bases between the germline ends. Germline V gene sequence: CDR1 MNHEY, CDR2 SVGAGI. The CDR3 extends over 15 amino acids. The CDR3 protein is CASSLARYSNQPQHF. DNA of the CDR3: TGTGCCAGCAGTTTGGCAAGATATAGCAATCAGCCCCAGCATTTT.

J is TRBJ2-1 and V is TRBV6-5; 9 bases map to TRBD2. Germline trimming cut 0 bases from V and 8 bases from J; bases unmatched to any gene: 5. This CDR3 region has 15 residues. Germline CDR1 MNHEY, CDR2 SVGAGI. The CDR3 region is CASSYSASGAYEQFF. The CDR3 DNA sequence: TGTGCCAGCAGTTACTCGGCTAGCGGGGCCTATGAGCAGTTCTTC.

This clone was seen once. V and J are TRBV3-1 (or the pseudogene TRBV3-2) and TRBJ1-3; 9 bases line up with TRBD1. There are 17 residues in the CDR3. Looked up from germline, CDR1 is LGHDT and CDR2 is YNNKEL (reference sequence). J was trimmed by 2 bases and V by 4 bases; bases with no gene match: 9. The CDR3 region has the DNA TGTGCCAGCAGCCTCCGCGCCGGGACAGGGACTGGAAACACCATATATTTT. It translates to CASSLRAGTGTGNTIYF.

V usage is TRBV7-2 and J usage is TRBJ2-5, with TRBD2 matching 9 bases. With 4 bases clipped from V and 4 bases from J, the junction kept 13 bases outside the gene matches. Germline values: CDR1 SGHTA, CDR2 FQGNSA. The CDR3 loop spans 17 amino acids. The DNA for the CDR3 is TGTGCCAGCAGCTGGGGAGGTGGCGGGGGGGCCGGAGAGACCCAGTACTTC. Translation: CASSWGGGGGAGETQYF. The variable domain in full, with the rest retrieved from reference TRBV7-2 and TRBJ2-5, is GAGVSQSPSNKVTEKGKDVELRCDPISGHTALYWYRQSLGQGLEFLIYFQGNSAPDKSGLPSDRFSAERTGGSVSTLTIQRTQQEDSAVYLCASSWGGGGGAGETQYFGPGTRLLVL.

The genes are TRBV9 and TRBJ1-2, with 8 nucleotides matching TRBD1. This CDR3 region has 15 residues. CDR1 is SGDLS, CDR2 YYNGEE, per germline. Trimming removed 4 bases from V and 1 base from J; junction bases left unmatched: 6. The CDR3 nucleotides are TGTGCCAGCAGCTCCCGGGACAGGAGTAACTATGGCTACACCTTC. Encoded protein: CASSSRDRSNYGYTF.

The chain couples TRBV18 to TRBJ1-3; D ambiguous. The germline V gene encodes CDR1 KGHSH and CDR2 LQKENI. The CDR3 extends over 15 amino acids. The V and J ends lost 2 bases and 2 bases respectively, with 10 bases between them. Here the CDR3 reads CASSPVRGTGNTIYF. CDR3 nucleotides: TGTGCCAGCTCACCAGTTCGCGGGACTGGAAACACCATATATTTT. The full variable domain, rest sourced from reference TRBV18 and TRBJ1-3, is NAGVMQNPRHLVRRRGQEARLRCSPMKGHSHVYWYRQLPEEGLKFMVYLQKENIIDESGMPKERFSAEFPKEGPSILRIQQVVRGDSAAYFCASSPVRGTGNTIYFGEGSWLTVV.

J is TRBJ2-3 and V is TRBV3-1 (or the pseudogene TRBV3-2), with unresolved D. This CDR3 spans 14 amino acids. Germline V gene data show CDR1 as LGHDT and CDR2 as YNNKEL (reference sequence). Trimming took off 4 bases at V and 0 bases at J, with 8 bases between the two ends. The CDR3 DNA is TGTGCCAGCAGCCGTGTCCTTAGCACAGATACGCAGTATTTT. Its protein product is CASSRVLSTDTQYF.

The rearrangement joins TRBV30 to TRBJ1-2; D is uncertain. The CDR3 sequence is 12 residues long. V was shortened by 4 bases and J by 2 bases, with 8 bases between the two germline ends. Germline V gene sequence: CDR1 GTSNPN, CDR2 SVGIG (reference sequence). The CDR3 DNA reads TGTGCCTGGAACGAGGGAAACTATGGCTACACCTTC. Its translation is CAWNEGNYGYTF.

In DNA, the CDR3 is TGTGCCAGTAGACAGGGAGTCTATGGCTACACCTTC. It is translated as CASRQGVYGYTF. V usage is TRBV19 and J usage is TRBJ1-2; TRBD1 is a possible D gene (6 bases). In germline, CDR1 is LNHDA, CDR2 SQIVND (reference sequence). This CDR3 region has 12 residues. V lost 6 bases and J 4 bases, leaving 9 bases between the germline ends.

The chain uses TRBV6-4 and TRBJ1-5, with a weak D call TRBD1 (5 bases). The ends were cut back, 9 bases at V and 8 bases at J, with 14 bases in the middle. This CDR3 has 12 amino acids. Germline CDR1 and CDR2: MRHNA and SNTAGT. The CDR3 DNA reads as TGTGCCAGAGGAGGGGAGAGGGAGCCCCAGCATTTT. Amino acids: CARGGEREPQHF.

This clone was detected once. This rearrangement joins TRBV12-3 or TRBV12-4 to TRBJ1-5; D is unclear. V was trimmed by 6 bases and J by 0 bases, leaving 6 bases between them. CDR3 size: 13 residues. CDR3 sequence (DNA): TGTGCCAGCAGGGAGCTTAGCAATCAGCCCCAGCATTTT. It yields the protein CASRELSNQPQHF.

The chain is built from TRBV7-3 and TRBJ2-1; 7 nucleotides match TRBD1. Germline loops: CDR1 SGHTA, CDR2 FQGTGA. The CDR3 is made up of 15 amino acids. Trimming cost V 1 base and J 3 bases; bases outside gene matches: 3. Written as DNA, the CDR3 is TGTGCCAGCAGCTTAAACGACAGGGACTACAATGAGCAGTTCTTC. It codes for CASSLNDRDYNEQFF.

The chain joins TRBV7-2 to TRBJ1-3; a possible D gene is TRBD1 (5 bases). In germline, CDR1 is SGHTA, CDR2 FQGNSA. Trimming left V 1 base short and J 4 bases short, with 8 bases between. This CDR3 has 14 amino acids. DNA for the CDR3: TGTGCCAGCAGCTTAGGGCCAGGGGGAAACACCATATATTTT. Protein sequence: CASSLGPGGNTIYF. The variable domain in full, completed from reference TRBV7-2 and TRBJ1-3, reads GAGVSQSPSNKVTEKGKDVELRCDPISGHTALYWYRQSLGQGLEFLIYFQGNSAPDKSGLPSDRFSAERTGGSVSTLTIQRTQQEDSAVYLCASSLGPGGNTIYFGEGSWLTVV.

The V and J genes are TRBV9 and TRBJ2-1; 9 nucleotides agree with TRBD2. This CDR3 region has 15 residues. Per the germline V gene, CDR1 is SGDLS and CDR2 is YYNGEE. V dropped 0 bases and J dropped 9; count of bases not matched to a gene: 7. The CDR3 nucleotides read TGTGCCAGCAGCGTAGTGGGACTAGCCGTTGCTGAGCAGTTCTTC. Its protein is CASSVVGLAVAEQFF.

The CDR3 DNA follows: TGTGCCAGCAGCTTAGGGGAGTTTCAAGAGACCCAGTACTTC. This gives the protein CASSLGEFQETQYF. The chain recombines TRBV7-2 with TRBJ2-5; a weak D match, TRBD2 (5 bases). Trimming cost V 1 base and J 2 bases, with 8 bases left between them. CDR3 length: 14 amino acids. The germline V gene has CDR1 SGHTA and CDR2 FQGNSA. Combining the CDR3 with reference TRBV7-2 and TRBJ2-5 gives the whole variable domain GAGVSQSPSNKVTEKGKDVELRCDPISGHTALYWYRQSLGQGLEFLIYFQGNSAPDKSGLPSDRFSAERTGGSVSTLTIQRTQQEDSAVYLCASSLGEFQETQYFGPGTRLLVL.

This clone appeared once. Within the sample, other DNA sequences also encode this same CDR3. The chain recombines TRBV30 with TRBJ1-1; TRBD1 might be the D (6 bases). Trimming took 2 bases from V and 0 from J, leaving 7 bases between them. Germline CDR1 reads GTSNPN; CDR2 reads SVGIG (reference sequence). The length of the CDR3 is 13 residues. CDR3 sequence (DNA): TGTGCCTGGAGTAGGGGGATGAACACTGAAGCTTTCTTT. Amino acid sequence: CAWSRGMNTEAFF.

The chain recombines TRBV7-6 with TRBJ1-5; 8 bases agree with TRBD1. There are 13 residues in the CDR3. Losses at the gene ends were 4 bases for V and 5 bases for J; bases not matched to a gene: 1. CDR1 SGHVS and CDR2 FNYEAQ come from the germline V gene. This chain's CDR3 is CASSSTGDQPQHF. DNA of the CDR3: TGTGCCAGCAGCTCGACAGGGGATCAGCCCCAGCATTTT.

The rearrangement joins TRBV5-5 to TRBJ1-1; D perhaps matches TRBD1 (5 bases). The CDR3 is made up of 15 amino acids. Germline CDR1 reads SGHKS; CDR2 reads YYEKEE (reference sequence). The V end lost 4 bases, the J end lost 3 bases, and 16 bases lay between the germline ends. The CDR3 sequence is CASSPAEGRDTEAFF. CDR3 coding DNA: TGTGCCAGCAGCCCGGCGGAGGGGAGGGACACTGAAGCTTTCTTT. The full variable domain, with the rest looked up from reference TRBV5-5 and TRBJ1-1, is DAGVTQSPTHLIKTRGQQVTLRCSPISGHKSVSWYQQVLGQGPQFIFQYYEKEERGRGNFPDRFSARQFPNYSSELNVNALLLGDSALYLCASSPAEGRDTEAFFGQGTRLTVV.

This chain uses TRBV5-4 with TRBJ1-2; D unresolved. The CDR3 totals 13 residues. The germline V gene has CDR1 SGHNT and CDR2 YYREEE (reference sequence). V lost 4 bases and J lost 3, with 10 bases in between. DNA for the CDR3: TGTGCCAGCAGCACGGAGGCCTACTATGGCTACACCTTC. Its translation is CASSTEAYYGYTF.

This clone was seen a single time. V gene TRBV2 combines with J gene TRBJ1-1; TRBD1 matches 10 bases. CDR3 length: 17 residues. Per the germline V gene, CDR1 is SNHLY and CDR2 is FYNNEI. V was pared by 6 bases and J by 1 base, with 11 bases of the junction left unmatched. For the CDR3, the DNA is TGTGCCAGCAGGGATGAAGCCGGGACAGGGGAGAACACTGAAGCTTTCTTT. Protein sequence: CASRDEAGTGENTEAFF.